The sequence of this T cell receptor (beta chain) was determined in a study of cytomegalovirus exposure and HLA in healthy donors (dated by TCRdb to the late 2010s). General notes on the study: An earlier analysis of several hundred of the donors reported 276 Gb of sequence data and about 120 million unique TCR beta sequences obtained from about 179 million T cells. The T cell repertoires of 666 subjects were profiled by immunosequencing and related to cytomegalovirus serostatus. Along with the approximately 650-subject first cohort, a separate validation cohort of over 90 different subjects was used. To predict cytomegalovirus infection status, the study brought together high-throughput TCR immunosequencing, statistical association of individual TCRs with disease status, and machine learning. Rather than drawing on any new phenotypic data, the later analysis identified candidate immune exposures from TCR beta sequences and the way those sequences occurred across donors. Typing coverage varied by locus: roughly 629-640 donors for A, B, C, DRB1 and DQB1; around 560 for DQA1; nearly 610 for DPA1; approximately 450 for DPB1. Alongside the repertoire data, information on donor age, sex, ethnicity and CMV serostatus was compiled. Both class I and class II loci were covered by HLA typing, at four-digit resolution. All discovery cohort repertoires had been generated using a single sequencing platform. Roughly 300 gigabases of sequencing data and around 80 million unique TCR sequences made up an early release that covered several hundred HLA-typed donors. To study patterns of TCR occurrence, a later analysis re-analyzed previously published TCR beta repertoires from 666 donors and added high-resolution HLA genotyping. The study aimed to test whether cataloging public T cell receptors could reveal signatures of past pathogen exposure. Genome-wide SNP genotypes for about 55% of the 666 donors were used in a later genetic analysis, which treated that subset as a discovery cohort. Of the approximately 370 genotyped donors, 81% were placed in the genetic ancestry cluster associated with self-reported Caucasian donors. Among a few hundred genotyped donors of the cohort, an average of around 240,000 unique TCR beta nucleotide sequences were sequenced per donor, roughly 18% of them non-productive. Several DR-DQ haplotypes were handled as single units for association and clustering because linkage in the cohort was strong. In an earlier analysis of roughly 580 of the donors, high-throughput TCR beta sequencing was used to judge whether each TCR beta V gene segment behaved as functional or pseudogenic. Summary of the overall study and its limitations: A later analysis reported that several top co-occurrence clusters appeared linked to parvovirus B19, influenza, CMV and Epstein-Barr virus. Because HLA typing was missing for some donors at each locus, association tests included only the typed subset. In an earlier analysis of approximately 600 of the donors, most TCR beta V segments were observed in productive rearrangements about 87% or about 30% of the time, broadly matching IMGT annotations. Cytomegalovirus status was reported to be diagnosed by the classifier with high specificity and sensitivity in both the original and validation cohorts. In a later analysis, HLA-associated TCR beta chains were found to be more clonally expanded and to have lower generation probabilities than equally common non-associated chains. A further reported finding was that TCR beta sequences accurately predicted the HLA-A and HLA-B alleles for most subjects in the first cohort. Most TCR sequences were observed very rarely across donors, whereas some public TCRs were present in many individuals. The only immune exposure information available for the cohort was CMV serostatus. According to a later genetic analysis, donors in an Asian-associated ancestry cluster had fewer N-insertions in productive TCRs than the approximately 610-donor mean. It was suggested by the authors that the approach could potentially be generalized to other disease states and immunological phenotypes. When HLA alleles, especially DR and DQ, strongly co-occurred, attributing TCR associations to individual alleles was difficult. Correlated functional status among segregating V segments might be attributable to linkage disequilibrium, but an unknown experimental factor could not be ruled out. A few of the identified cytomegalovirus-associated TCR beta chains were confirmed in vitro to be specific for cytomegalovirus antigens. A total of roughly 160 TCR beta chains were listed by the study as associated with cytomegalovirus. Because counts were too low, 15 to 20 rarely observed V segments, including chromosome 9 orphons, were left out of the earlier analysis of about 500 of the donors. The presence/absence analyses assumed that sequencing depth was roughly uniform across donors, and that assumption may not be true. In a later analysis, TCR association rates were found to vary across HLA loci, with the most associated TCRs seen for DRB1 alleles and the fewest for HLA-C alleles. A group of highly shared sequence variants was considered likely to be a technical artifact of the sequencing pipeline. According to a later analysis, most CMV-associated TCR beta chains appeared to be HLA-restricted, and the HLA associations seemed to be driven largely by CMV exposure. Because the 87-base-pair reads could not distinguish some IMGT-functional V segments, including TRBV6-2 and TRBV6-3, those segments were excluded. This cohort had only TCR beta chains sequenced, and the lack of alpha or paired-chain data limited which features could be detected. In a later analysis, some 17,000 TCR beta sequences were associated with specific HLA alleles at a false discovery rate of 0.05. An association between a missense DCLRE1C variant and V-gene and J-gene trimming of TCR beta chains was found in a later genetic analysis and replicated in an independent cohort.

The cohort consisted of fewer than 700 healthy bone marrow donors. All cohort members were sampled while nominally healthy, although unrecorded immune exposures were likely present. The donor tested CMV seronegative and was one of the 352 seronegative cohort members. A peripheral blood sample was provided by each donor, and peripheral blood mononuclear cells were used for TCR beta sequencing. The Qiagen DNeasy Blood Extraction Kit was used to extract genomic DNA from the blood cell samples. As for this clone: Its antigen target is currently unknown. It has no much larger one-base neighbor in the sample; base qualities were not kept.

The CDR3 covers 16 residues, taking in both the cysteine and the phenylalanine. Only CDR3 DNA is held: 48 bases, read in frame from base 1. The germline V gene supplies CDR1 SGHRS and CDR2 YFSETQ. V is pruned by 4 bases and J by 4 bases, leaving 11 bases of the junction without a gene match. The library was produced with the immunoSEQ multiplex PCR assay. A mixture of 60 forward primers for TCR Vbeta segments and 13 reverse primers for TCR Jbeta segments was used in the multiplex PCR. A multiplex PCR assay on genomic DNA amplified the CDR3 region of rearranged TCR beta genes. The amplified TCR beta libraries were sequenced on the Illumina HiSeq System as 87-base-pair reads. From the authors' description of their analysis: Across the 500 to 750 repertoires, a later analysis counted roughly 84 million unique TCR beta chains, roughly 11 million of which were shared by at least two donors. Raw reads were error-corrected and collapsed into unique sequences with a nearest-neighbor algorithm that merged closely related sequences to remove PCR and sequencing errors. V, D and J gene segments were assigned by aligning CDR3 sequences to IMGT reference sequences. For a sequence to be retained, a match of at least six nucleotides to both a V gene segment and a J gene segment was required. Rearrangements were classified as productive when the CDR3 lacked stop codons and remained in frame with V and J, and all other rearrangements were classified as non-productive. Following IMGT convention, CDR3 was defined as the stretch from the second conserved V-encoded cysteine up to the conserved J-encoded phenylalanine. The earlier analysis of 587 of the donors excluded sequences that lacked an unambiguous match to a single V gene segment. In an earlier analysis of 587 of the donors, V segments were called functional above 56.7% productive rearrangements and were called segregating when the between-donor standard deviation exceeded 5%. A statistical classification framework was developed to diagnose cytomegalovirus status using the catalog of TCR beta chain sequences. A later analysis assigned V and J genes by comparing TCR nucleotide sequences with IMGT/GENE-DB human TR gene sequences. In a later analysis, CDR3 sequences and most-parsimonious VDJ recombination scenarios were assigned using the TCRdist pipeline. In a later analysis, each TCR beta chain was defined by its CDR3 amino acid sequence together with its V-gene family, and reads without a unique V-gene family were excluded. In a later analysis, 500 to 700 highly shared, low-generation-probability nucleotide sequences were removed to address suspected cross-contamination and a sequencing artifact. A later analysis calculated a clonal expansion index for each public chain from normalized within-repertoire ranks of inferred template counts. Generation probabilities in a later analysis came from a VDJ recombination model fitted to out-of-frame rearrangements, and those results were checked against IGoR. A later analysis scored TCR-TCR, TCR-HLA and TCR-CMV co-occurrence with hypergeometric tests, applying a repertoire-size bias correction to TCR pairs. A later analysis estimated false discovery rates by permuting HLA or CMV assignments 20 times. In a later analysis, co-occurring TCRs were grouped using DBSCAN, with TCRdist sequence similarity added in when clustering inside HLA-allele-positive subsets. Repertoires with fewer than 30,000 or more than 120,000 public chains were left out of co-occurrence clustering, as were four to six repertoires with anomalous nucleotide sharing. TCRdb took this table from immuneACCESS and kept in-frame rearrangements with V and J called. Such tables lack part of the clones; where checked against another copy, unresolved V genes explain under half of the gap, and the rest is unexplained. The D gene and trimming were derived from the DNA, and the V and J assignments and clone size from that table. This sample holds 150,000 or so clones; approximately 72% were observed only once. The top ten constitute about 2.6% of the sample.

Material for sequencing was PBMCs. The V gene is TRBV5-1 and the J gene is TRBJ1-2, and TRBD1 aligns with 9 junction nucleotides. This clonotype was sampled from a man aged 18-30 years in good health and CMV-seronegative. The sequenced DNA is TGCGCCAGCAGCCCGGGACAGGGAGGTGGTGGCTATGGCTACACCTTC. It translates as CASSPGQGGGGYGYTF.